This entry lists 30 T cell receptor beta chains sequenced from one sample in a study of blood T cells in healthy people across ages. Through a sample-barcoded 5' primer and a J-beta primer mix, a second PCR was run for roughly 6 to 11 cycles. Via MiXCR, TCRdb re-called the 5' RACE reads, giving one row per CDR3 protein. The data show approximately 1.5 million distinct CDR3 sequences, roughly 30% seen once. What was sequenced was blood. Every receptor here comes from a young woman in good health.

This clonotype was counted only a few times. This chain links TRBV4-2 with TRBJ2-7; no reliable D call. Germline V gene sequence: CDR1 LGHNA, CDR2 YNFKEQ. The CDR3 totals 14 residues. Trimming removed 3 bases at V and 7 bases at J, with 16 bases between. CDR3 nucleotides: TGTGCCAGCAGCCACGACGGATCCCCCGGGGAGCAGTACTTC. It codes for CASSHDGSPGEQYF.

This clonotype was seen a few times. The V gene is TRBV27, the J gene TRBJ2-1; possibly TRBD1 for D (5 bases). Per the germline V gene, CDR1 is MNHEY and CDR2 is SMNVEV (reference sequence). The CDR3 runs 16 residues. V was trimmed by 0 bases and J by 8 bases, leaving 17 bases between them. The CDR3 nucleotides are TGTGCCAGCAGTTTATCGAAGGGGAACGGTAACCATGAGCAGTTCTTC. It yields the protein CASSLSKGNGNHEQFF.

This clonotype was detected only a few times. This rearrangement joins TRBV6-6 to TRBJ1-2; 7 bases align to TRBD1. Germline V gene lookup returns CDR1 MNHNY and CDR2 SVGAGI (reference sequence). CDR3 length: 16 residues. The V and J ends lost 2 bases and 6 bases, in that order; junction bases with no gene match: 12. The CDR3 is CASSYGDRLGADGYTF. The CDR3, as DNA: TGTGCCAGCAGTTACGGGGACAGACTGGGGGCGGATGGCTACACCTTC.

The chain has TRBV20-1 and TRBJ2-2; D is possibly TRBD1 (6 bases). The CDR3 extends over 15 amino acids. Germline values: CDR1 DFQATT, CDR2 SNEGSKA (reference sequence). The ends were cut back, 3 bases at V and 0 bases at J, with 11 bases in the middle. The CDR3 protein is CSASRDTANTGELFF. DNA of the CDR3: TGCAGTGCTAGCCGGGACACCGCGAACACCGGGGAGCTGTTTTTT.

This clonotype was picked up many times. This rearrangement joins TRBV10-3 to TRBJ1-2; D may be TRBD1 (6 bases). CDR1 is ENHRY, CDR2 SYGVKD, per germline. Trimming pared 3 bases from V and 8 bases from J, leaving 16 bases between. The CDR3 spans 14 residues. The CDR3 protein is CAISEAGRGRGYTF. The DNA of the CDR3 is TGTGCCATCAGTGAAGCGGGCAGGGGAAGAGGCTACACCTTC.

This clonotype occurred a few times. The V and J genes are TRBV7-2 and TRBJ2-5; 7 nucleotides line up with TRBD1. With V trimmed by 5 bases and J by 5 bases, 8 bases remained unmatched. CDR3 length: 14 amino acids. Per the germline V gene, CDR1 is SGHTA and CDR2 is FQGNSA. The CDR3 DNA reads TGTGCCAGCAGCCGAGGAAGAGGGGGCGAGACCCAGTACTTC. It codes for CASSRGRGGETQYF.

This clonotype was recorded a few times. This sequence joins TRBV7-9 and TRBJ2-5; no reliable D call. CDR1 and CDR2 (germline): SEHNR, FQNEAQ (reference sequence). V lost 5 bases to trimming and J lost 0 bases, with 19 bases between them. The CDR3 consists of 17 residues. The CDR3 region is CASSGLALGRDQETQYF. The CDR3 DNA follows: TGTGCCAGCAGCGGTTTAGCCCTTGGAAGGGACCAAGAGACCCAGTACTTC.

This clonotype has only a few counts. The chain has TRBV11-2 and TRBJ1-5; D call uncertain. Per the germline V gene, CDR1 is SGHAT and CDR2 is FQNNGV. There are 16 residues in the CDR3. Trimming shortened V by 0 bases and J by 4 bases, and 13 bases separated the two germline ends. The CDR3 DNA reads TGTGCCAGCAGCTTAGATGGCGGAGTCCGAAATCAGCCCCAGCATTTT. It yields the protein CASSLDGGVRNQPQHF.

This clonotype was found a few times. The V gene is TRBV7-9, the J gene TRBJ1-2, with D uncertain. This CDR3 comprises 13 residues. Germline values: CDR1 SEHNR, CDR2 FQNEAQ (reference sequence). The ends were cut back, 0 bases at V and 6 bases at J, with 8 bases in the middle. The CDR3 region has the DNA TGTGCCAGCAGCTTAGCGGGAGCGGATGGCTACACCTTC. As protein: CASSLAGADGYTF.

This clonotype was recorded many times. The chain is built from TRBV20-1 and TRBJ2-7; D is perhaps TRBD1 (8 bases). CDR3 length equals 11 residues. Germline V lookup: CDR1 DFQATT, CDR2 SNEGSKA (reference sequence). Trimming removed 5 bases from V and 9 bases from J, with 14 bases in between. Here the CDR3 reads CSARTGRGQYF. The CDR3 DNA is TGCAGTGCTCGGACAGGGAGGGGGCAGTACTTC.

Regarding this clonotype: It may be a read error: a sequence one base away is much more abundant. The chain carries TRBV4-2 and TRBJ2-3, with 14 positions matching TRBD2. V shed 3 bases and J 6 bases; nucleotides not matched to a gene: 8. The germline V gene has CDR1 LGHNA and CDR2 YNFKEQ. The CDR3 consists of 17 residues. Here the CDR3 reads CASSHAEGTSGGDTQYF. For the CDR3, the DNA is TGTGCCAGCAGCCACGCTGAGGGGACTAGCGGGGGCGATACGCAGTATTTT.

This clonotype was recorded once. The V call is TRBV3-1, the J call TRBJ1-1; D remains ambiguous. Looked up from germline, CDR1 is LGHDT and CDR2 is YNNKEL (reference sequence). V was shortened by 4 bases and J by 5 bases, with 14 bases between the two germline ends. The CDR3 is 14 amino acids. The CDR3 nucleotides are TGTGCCAGCAGCCCTGCGGGGTTTGGAACTGAAGCTTTCTTT. It yields the protein CASSPAGFGTEAFF.

The rearrangement joins TRBV2 to TRBJ1-2; no reliable D call. There are 15 residues in the CDR3. With 3 bases removed from V and 1 base from J, the gap between germline ends came to 12 bases. CDR1 is SNHLY and CDR2 is FYNNEI in the germline V gene. Written as DNA, the CDR3 is TGTGCCAGCAGTGAGGGTTCTTCCCTTAACTATGGCTACACCTTC. Residues: CASSEGSSLNYGYTF.

The V and J genes are TRBV20-1 and TRBJ1-6, with 11 nucleotides matching TRBD1. Germline V gene sequence: CDR1 DFQATT, CDR2 SNEGSKA (reference sequence). V shed 3 bases and J 11 bases; nucleotides not matched to a gene: 6. The CDR3 has 14 residues. The chain's CDR3 is CSAREDRGRTPLHF. In DNA form, the CDR3 reads TGCAGTGCTAGGGAGGACAGGGGGCGTACACCCCTCCACTTT.

V gene TRBV9 combines with J gene TRBJ2-5, with D perhaps matching TRBD1 or TRBD2 (5 bases each). The CDR3 runs to 14 residues. V shed 3 bases and J shed 5 bases, with 14 bases lying between them. Germline V CDR1 and CDR2: SGDLS, YYNGEE. CDR3 protein: CASSAWDRSETQYF. DNA for the CDR3: TGTGCCAGCAGCGCTTGGGACCGCTCGGAGACCCAGTACTTC.

The sample holds many counts of this clonotype. The chain uses TRBV29-1 and TRBJ2-1; D not certain. Germline lookup yields CDR1 SQVTM and CDR2 ANQGSEA. V shed 0 bases and J shed 6 bases, with 6 bases lying between them. The CDR3 is 12 amino acids. The CDR3 here is CSVEDRVNEQFF. In DNA, the CDR3 is TGCAGCGTTGAAGATAGGGTCAATGAGCAGTTCTTC.

The chain is built from TRBV5-1 and TRBJ1-1; D not certain. The V end lost 4 bases, the J end lost 0 bases, and 13 bases lay between the germline ends. This CDR3 contains 15 residues. Germline CDR1 reads SGHRS; CDR2 reads YFSETQ. The CDR3 region is CASSVEGPVNTEAFF. The CDR3 coding sequence is TGCGCCAGCAGCGTCGAAGGACCCGTGAACACTGAAGCTTTCTTT.

The CDR3 sequence: CASNTGLSYNEQFF. The CDR3 DNA reads TGTGCCAGCAACACGGGACTATCCTACAATGAGCAGTTCTTC. This chain joins TRBV12-3 or TRBV12-4 and TRBJ2-1, with TRBD2 matching 7 bases. CDR3 length: 14 residues. V was pared by 7 bases and J by 1 base, with 4 bases of the junction left unmatched.

This clonotype came up a few times. The rearrangement joins TRBV20-1 to TRBJ2-5; perhaps TRBD2 as D (6 bases). The J call may be wrong; the DNA end is better matched by TRBJ2-7. Germline lookup yields CDR1 DFQATT and CDR2 SNEGSKA (reference sequence). CDR3 size: 13 residues. In nucleotides, the CDR3 is TGCAGTGCTAGACGGGACTCAAGGAACGAGCAGTACTTC. Translating gives CSARRDSRNEQYF.

The V gene is TRBV5-8, the J gene TRBJ2-3; 8 bases match TRBD1. CDR1 is SGHTS, CDR2 YDEGEE, per germline. The CDR3 spans 15 residues. V trimming: 1 base; J trimming: 6 bases; junction bases outside the gene matches: 7. The CDR3 DNA follows: TGTGCCAGCAGCTTGCGCCCAGGGGGCAAGGATACGCAGTATTTT. Its translation: CASSLRPGGKDTQYF.

This chain connects TRBV20-1 to TRBJ1-2; weak D call: TRBD1 (6 bases). The germline CDR1 and CDR2 sequences are DFQATT and SNEGSKA (reference sequence). This CDR3 is built from 15 residues. Trimming shortened V by 4 bases and J by 4 bases, and 19 bases separated the two germline ends. CDR3 sequence (DNA): TGCAGTGCTAATCGAGGGACATTTCCTACCTATGGCTACACCTTC. This translates into CSANRGTFPTYGYTF.

There are a few counts of this clonotype. The chain is built from TRBV9 and TRBJ2-3, with 11 nucleotides matching TRBD1. Germline loops: CDR1 SGDLS, CDR2 YYNGEE. V shed 2 bases, J shed 4 bases, and the junction held 3 bases outside the gene matches. The CDR3 runs to 15 residues. DNA for the CDR3: TGTGCCAGCAGCGTTTGGACAGGGGGCGCAGATACGCAGTATTTT. The encoded protein is CASSVWTGGADTQYF.

V and J are TRBV12-3 or TRBV12-4 and TRBJ2-4, with D possibly being TRBD1 or TRBD2 (5 bases each). TRBJ2-7 matches the DNA end more closely, so the J call is doubtful. This CDR3 contains 15 residues. CDR3 in amino acids: CASSPQFGAEYEQYF. CDR3 bases: TGTGCCAGCAGTCCCCAATTCGGGGCGGAATACGAGCAGTACTTC.

The chain links TRBV20-1 to TRBJ1-1; D remains unclear. Germline V CDR1 and CDR2: DFQATT, SNEGSKA (reference sequence). The CDR3 has 15 residues. V lost 5 bases and J 4 bases, leaving 20 bases between the germline ends. CDR3 protein: CSALRGNPEVTEAFF. CDR3 nucleotide sequence: TGCAGTGCTCTACGGGGAAACCCCGAGGTCACTGAAGCTTTCTTT.

A few counts support this clonotype. V and J are TRBV6-2 or TRBV6-3 and TRBJ2-1; 15 bases match TRBD2. Trimming removed 5 bases from V and 2 bases from J; junction bases left unmatched: 16. This CDR3 is built from 21 residues. In germline, CDR1 is MNHEY, CDR2 SVGEGT. The CDR3 bases are TGTGCCAGCAGTCAGTCACCATGGGGACTAGCGGGAGGTCGGGCCTACAATGAGCAGTTCTTC. This gives the protein CASSQSPWGLAGGRAYNEQFF.

To note about this clonotype: Germline and junction disagree at one end, which may indicate a read error. The chain couples TRBV27 to TRBJ2-5; 11 bases are shared with TRBD1. Judging by the DNA end, TRBJ2-7 fits better; the J call may be wrong. Germline loops: CDR1 MNHEY, CDR2 SMNVEV (reference sequence). The CDR3 is 15 amino acids. The CDR3 coding sequence is TGTGTCAGCTGGACCGGGACAGGGGGATCCTACGAGCAGTACTTC. Protein product: CVSWTGTGGSYEQYF.

The sample holds many counts of this clonotype. The chain recombines TRBV27 with TRBJ2-5; no clear D. The CDR3 consists of 15 residues. Germline values: CDR1 MNHEY, CDR2 SMNVEV (reference sequence). V shed 2 bases and J shed 2 bases, with 12 bases lying between them. CDR3 nucleotides: TGTGCCAGCAGTTTAGGGCAGACGAGGCAAGAGACCCAGTACTTC. As protein: CASSLGQTRQETQYF.

The chain links TRBV20-1 to TRBJ2-2; 13 positions match TRBD2. From germline, CDR1 is DFQATT and CDR2 SNEGSKA (reference sequence). V lost 4 bases to trimming and J lost 5 bases; unmatched junction nucleotides: 1. The CDR3 sequence is 14 residues long. The CDR3 nucleotides read TGCAGTGCTAAACTAGCGGGAGGGACCGGGGAGCTGTTTTTT. Amino acids: CSAKLAGGTGELFF.

The table lists this clonotype with a few counts. The chain recombines TRBV6-4 with TRBJ2-7; D is undetermined. The germline V gene encodes CDR1 MRHNA and CDR2 SNTAGT. V was pared by 7 bases and J by 2 bases, with 9 bases between. The CDR3 extends over 12 amino acids. This CDR3 reads CASKGRPYEQYF. The DNA of the CDR3 is TGTGCCAGCAAGGGCAGACCCTACGAGCAGTACTTC.

About this clonotype: With a much larger clone just one base away, this may be a read error. This rearrangement joins TRBV20-1 to TRBJ2-7; the D is unclear. This CDR3 comprises 15 residues. Trimming removed 3 bases from V and 2 bases from J, with 17 bases in between. The germline CDR1 and CDR2 sequences are DFQATT and SNEGSKA (reference sequence). The CDR3 DNA is TGCAGTGCTAGGAACTTTGTGGGGATCACCTACGAGCAGTACTTC. Amino acid sequence: CSARNFVGITYEQYF.